This T cell receptor beta chain was captured in a study of PD-L1 blockade in urothelial cancer. Findings and caveats of the study: Prediction of better survival came from below-median pretreatment blood TCR clonality.

Per germline, CDR1 MDHEN and CDR2 SYDVKM. This CDR3 spans 16 amino acids. Trimming cost V 1 base and J 3 bases, with 12 bases left between them. As to this clone: Its antigen is not identified.

Time point noted: peripheral blood 6 weeks after treatment start. Only in-frame clones appear in the TCRdb table, and some are missing; sequencing was by immunoSEQ multiplex PCR. The repertoire holds around 69,000 clones, with less than 95% as singletons. The rearrangement joins TRBV28 to TRBJ2-2; D is possibly TRBD1 (5 bases). The clonotype was recovered from a woman aged 80 or older with urothelial cancer. Source: PBMCs, taken around atezolizumab (anti-PD-L1) treatment. CDR3 protein: CASSLFWEGDTGELFF. As DNA, the CDR3 is TGTGCCAGCAGTTTATTTTGGGAAGGGGACACCGGGGAGCTGTTTTTT.